This paragraph covers one T cell receptor beta chain sequence. Which antigen it targets is not known. Per-base qualities were not stored, and no clone one base away is much larger. From each donor, a single peripheral blood sample of about 116 mL on average was drawn into heparinised tubes. Naive, central memory, regulatory and stem cell-like memory CD4+ T cells were sorted on a BD FACSAria II using a panel including CD45RO, CCR7, CD25, CD127, CD95 and CD27. A purity above 95% was achieved for all sorted populations. PBMCs were isolated right away by Lymphoprep density gradient centrifugation and were stained directly, without culture. So that batch effects would be minimized, each experiment stained and sorted samples in pairs, pairing one healthy donor with one patient. This sample stems from a study of beta chain features in type 1 diabetes listed by TCRdb under 2018. Background for the entire study: Mean age, gender distribution, total cell number and subset yield did not differ between patients and healthy donors. Across all samples, 90 million to 130 million sorted cells were examined, and cell number per subset correlated strongly with RNA yield. In the study, TCRB repertoires of sorted circulating CD4+ T cell subsets from recently diagnosed type 1 diabetes patients were compared with those of matched healthy donors. Regulatory and stem cell-like memory subsets were obtained from only 8 patients and roughly 8 healthy donors, while naive and central memory subsets were obtained from all 30 or so donors. Overall results and qualifications from the work: HLA sub-analyses involved small numbers of individuals, so any influence of HLA type on TCRB rearrangement remained unresolved. Sequencing cDNA rather than genomic DNA could over-represent highly expressing activated cells, although activation and CD3 levels did not differ between groups. PCR might favor shorter templates, but patient and control samples were amplified and corrected together, so any skew would affect both groups equally. The naive, central memory and regulatory TCRB repertoires appeared to resemble one another more closely among patients than among healthy donors. A moderate but significant shortening of TCRB CDR3 length was observed in type 1 diabetes patients in all four CD4+ subsets. At VDJ recombination sites, type 1 diabetes patients had fewer insertions and more deleted nucleotides, which implies abnormalities in thymic rearrangement.

A distance of 24 bases separates the germline ends of V and J, which lose 6 bases and 4 bases respectively. Taken from the germline V gene (reference sequence), the CDR1 and CDR2 loops are WNHNN and SYGVQD. Counted from cysteine to phenylalanine, this CDR3 has 17 amino acids. This entry keeps only the CDR3 DNA: 51 bases, framed from base 1. The entire amount of isolated RNA was reverse transcribed using the High Capacity cDNA Reverse Transcription Kit, so the sequenced TCRB transcripts were expressed ones. Deep immunoSEQ sequencing was performed on naive, central memory and regulatory T cell samples, with an average of about 4 million total reads per sample. After sorted cells were lysed in RLT buffer, RNA was extracted with DNase-treated RNeasy Micro or Mini kits, with the choice depending on cell number. Each cell subset was processed on its own to prevent cross-contamination, while patient and healthy donor samples were processed together. The immunoSEQ multiplex PCR was used to amplify TCRB sequences from cDNA, yielding 87-bp fragments that span the CDR3 region. The amplicons were sequenced using the Illumina HiSeq platform. As for the original processing: Synthetic template baselines were used to correct PCR bias computationally, reads within Hamming distance 2 were collapsed together, and singletons that could not be merged were discarded. Reads were aligned to IMGT to assign V, D and J genes, CDR3 length, and insertions or deletions at six rearrangement sites. Clonotype counts were normalized to sorted cell number within each subset before computing true diversity and Gini coefficients with the tcR R package. The overlap coefficient, calculated on TCRB nucleotide sequences, was used to measure repertoire sharing. As a proxy for the pre-selection repertoire, out-of-frame TCRB sequences from naive cells were analyzed. The table comes from immuneACCESS by way of TCRdb, which keeps in-frame sequences with V and J called. Part of the clones is missing from these tables; in studies checked, under half for an unresolved V gene and the rest for unknown reasons. The V and J calls and the clone size are those of that table, but D and trimming were determined from the DNA. The sample includes some 700,000 clones, with 13% observed a single time. In total, the top ten clones hold roughly 0.022% of the sample.

Sequenced sample: naive CD4+ T cells from blood. The sample's cell subset or site label is to be understood as: true naive CD4+ T cells. The V and J genes are TRBV10-1 and TRBJ2-5, with TRBD2 as a weak D call on 6 bases. This sequence originates from a young man with type 1 diabetes. The CDR3 in this case is CASRSSGAGPFGETQYF. The DNA sequence follows: TGCGCCAGCAGATCCTCCGGAGCGGGTCCATTCGGAGAGACCCAGTACTTC.